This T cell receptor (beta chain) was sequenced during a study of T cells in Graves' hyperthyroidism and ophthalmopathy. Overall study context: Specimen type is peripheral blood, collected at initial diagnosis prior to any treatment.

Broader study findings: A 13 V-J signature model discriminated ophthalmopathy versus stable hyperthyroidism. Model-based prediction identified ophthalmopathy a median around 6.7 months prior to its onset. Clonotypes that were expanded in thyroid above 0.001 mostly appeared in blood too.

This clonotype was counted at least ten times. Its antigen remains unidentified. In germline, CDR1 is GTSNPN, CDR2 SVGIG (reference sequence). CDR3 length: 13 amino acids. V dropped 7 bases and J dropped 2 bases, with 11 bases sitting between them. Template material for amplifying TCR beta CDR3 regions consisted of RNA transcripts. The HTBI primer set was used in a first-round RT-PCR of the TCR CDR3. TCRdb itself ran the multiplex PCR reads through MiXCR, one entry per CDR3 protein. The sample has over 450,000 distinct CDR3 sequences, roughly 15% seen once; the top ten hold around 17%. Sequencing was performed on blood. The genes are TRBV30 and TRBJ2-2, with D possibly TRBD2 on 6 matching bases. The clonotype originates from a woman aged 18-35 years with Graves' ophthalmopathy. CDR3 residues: CAYREFNTGELFF. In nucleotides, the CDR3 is TGTGCCTATCGGGAGTTTAACACCGGGGAGCTGTTTTTT. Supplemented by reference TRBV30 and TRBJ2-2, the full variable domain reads SQTIHQWPATLVQPVGSPLSLECTVEGTSNPNLYWYRQAAGRGLQLLFYSVGIGQISSEVPQNLSASRPQDRQFILSSKKLLLSDSGFYLCAYREFNTGELFFGEGSRLTVL.